This T cell receptor (beta chain) comes out of a study of blood T cells in healthy people across ages. The study's findings and limits: Diversity of TCR beta correlated strongly with naive T cell percentage. There was no known CMV status for donors, so expanded clonotype changes were possibly confounded.

CDR1 is MNHNS and CDR2 is SASEGT in the germline V gene. J lost 3 bases, V lost 7 bases, and 11 bases had no gene match. The CDR3 loop spans 15 amino acids. Using a J-beta primer mix together with a sample-barcoded 5' primer, a second PCR was run for roughly 7 to 11 cycles. Via MiXCR, TCRdb re-called the 5' RACE reads, giving one row per CDR3 protein. The profile shows over 600,000 distinct CDR3 sequences, 46% of them singletons. At least 5 micrograms of total RNA were extracted per sample. Comments on this clonotype: What it binds is unknown.

What was sequenced was blood. J is TRBJ2-7 and V is TRBV6-1; 8 bases are shared with TRBD1. The TCR was taken from an elderly man in good health. CDR3 DNA sequence: TGTGCCAGCACTCCGCGCAGGGGGCGCTTCTACGAGCAGTACTTC. This codes for CASTPRRGRFYEQYF.